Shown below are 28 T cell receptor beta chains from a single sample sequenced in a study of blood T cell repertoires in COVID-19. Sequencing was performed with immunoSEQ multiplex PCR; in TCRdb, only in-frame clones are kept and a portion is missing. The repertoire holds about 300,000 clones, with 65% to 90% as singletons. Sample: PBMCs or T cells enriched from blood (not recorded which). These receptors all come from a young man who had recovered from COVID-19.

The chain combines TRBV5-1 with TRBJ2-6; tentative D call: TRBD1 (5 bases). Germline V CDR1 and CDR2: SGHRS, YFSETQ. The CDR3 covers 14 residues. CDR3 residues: CATQDSSGANVLTF. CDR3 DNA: TGCGCGACACAAGACAGTTCTGGGGCCAACGTCCTGACTTTC.

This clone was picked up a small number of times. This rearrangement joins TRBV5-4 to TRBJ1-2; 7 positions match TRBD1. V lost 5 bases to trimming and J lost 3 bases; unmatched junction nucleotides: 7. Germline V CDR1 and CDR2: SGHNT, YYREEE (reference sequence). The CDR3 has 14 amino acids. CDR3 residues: CASSETGSDYGYTF. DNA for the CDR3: TGTGCCAGCAGTGAGACAGGGTCGGACTATGGCTACACCTTC. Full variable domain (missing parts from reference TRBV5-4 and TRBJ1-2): ETGVTQSPTHLIKTRGQQVTLRCSSQSGHNTVSWYQQALGQGPQFIFQYYREEENGRGNFPPRFSGLQFPNYSSELNVNALELDDSALYLCASSETGSDYGYTFGSGTRLTVV.

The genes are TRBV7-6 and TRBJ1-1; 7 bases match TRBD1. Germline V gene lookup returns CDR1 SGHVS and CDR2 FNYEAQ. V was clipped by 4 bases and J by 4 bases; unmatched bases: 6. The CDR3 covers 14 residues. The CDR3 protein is CASSSLTGPTEAFF. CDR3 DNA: TGTGCCAGCAGCTCCCTGACAGGGCCCACTGAAGCTTTCTTT.

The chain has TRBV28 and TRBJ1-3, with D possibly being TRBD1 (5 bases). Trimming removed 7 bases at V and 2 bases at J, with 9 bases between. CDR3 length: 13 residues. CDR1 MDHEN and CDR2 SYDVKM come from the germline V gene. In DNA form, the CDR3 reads TGTGCCAGCATCACAGGAGCTGGAAACACCATATATTTT. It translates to CASITGAGNTIYF.

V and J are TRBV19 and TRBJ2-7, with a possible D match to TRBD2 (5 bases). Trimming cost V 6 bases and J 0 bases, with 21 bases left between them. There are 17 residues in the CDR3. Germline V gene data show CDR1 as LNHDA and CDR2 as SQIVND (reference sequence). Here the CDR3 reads CASSPGRGGSSSYEQYF. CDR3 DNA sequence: TGTGCCAGTAGCCCCGGTCGGGGTGGATCGAGCTCCTACGAGCAGTACTTC. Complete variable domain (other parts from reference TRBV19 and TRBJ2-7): DGGITQSPKYLFRKEGQNVTLSCEQNLNHDAMYWYRQDPGQGLRLIYYSQIVNDFQKGDIAEGYSVSREKKESFPLTVTSAQKNPTAFYLCASSPGRGGSSSYEQYFGPGTRLTVT.

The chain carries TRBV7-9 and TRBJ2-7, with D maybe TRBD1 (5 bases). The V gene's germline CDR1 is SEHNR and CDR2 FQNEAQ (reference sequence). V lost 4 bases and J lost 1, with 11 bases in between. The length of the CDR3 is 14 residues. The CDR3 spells CASSSEAGSYEQYF. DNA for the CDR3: TGTGCCAGCAGCTCAGAGGCAGGGTCCTACGAGCAGTACTTC.

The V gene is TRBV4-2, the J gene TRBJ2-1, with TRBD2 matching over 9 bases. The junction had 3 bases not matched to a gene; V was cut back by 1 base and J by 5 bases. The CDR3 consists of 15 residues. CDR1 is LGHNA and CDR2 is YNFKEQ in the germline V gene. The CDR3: CASSQGREGHNEQFF. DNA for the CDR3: TGTGCCAGCAGCCAAGGGCGGGAGGGTCACAATGAGCAGTTCTTC.

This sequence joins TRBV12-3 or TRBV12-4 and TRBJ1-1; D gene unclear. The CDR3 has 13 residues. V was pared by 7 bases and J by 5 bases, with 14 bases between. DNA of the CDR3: TGTGCCAGCACCCCCTTCGAGGGTACTGAAGCTTTCTTT. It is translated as CASTPFEGTEAFF.

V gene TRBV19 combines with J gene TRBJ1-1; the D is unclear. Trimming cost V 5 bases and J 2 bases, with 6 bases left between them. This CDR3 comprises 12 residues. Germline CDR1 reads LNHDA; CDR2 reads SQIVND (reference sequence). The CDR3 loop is CASSFLNTEAFF. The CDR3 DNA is TGTGCCAGTAGTTTTCTAAACACTGAAGCTTTCTTT.

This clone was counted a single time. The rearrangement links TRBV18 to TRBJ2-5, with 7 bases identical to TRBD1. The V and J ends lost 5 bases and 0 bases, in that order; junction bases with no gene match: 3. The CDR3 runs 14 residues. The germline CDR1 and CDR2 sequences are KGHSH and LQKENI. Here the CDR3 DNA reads TGTGCCAGCTCATACACAGGGGACCAAGAGACCCAGTACTTC. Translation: CASSYTGDQETQYF. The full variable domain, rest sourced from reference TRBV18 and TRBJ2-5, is NAGVMQNPRHLVRRRGQEARLRCSPMKGHSHVYWYRQLPEEGLKFMVYLQKENIIDESGMPKERFSAEFPKEGPSILRIQQVVRGDSAAYFCASSYTGDQETQYFGPGTRLLVL.

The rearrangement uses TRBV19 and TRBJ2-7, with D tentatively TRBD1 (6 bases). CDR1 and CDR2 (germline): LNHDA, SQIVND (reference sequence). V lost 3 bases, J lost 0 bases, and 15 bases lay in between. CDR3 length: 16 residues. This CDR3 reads CASSIVWTATSYEQYF. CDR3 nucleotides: TGTGCCAGTAGTATTGTTTGGACAGCGACCTCCTACGAGCAGTACTTC.

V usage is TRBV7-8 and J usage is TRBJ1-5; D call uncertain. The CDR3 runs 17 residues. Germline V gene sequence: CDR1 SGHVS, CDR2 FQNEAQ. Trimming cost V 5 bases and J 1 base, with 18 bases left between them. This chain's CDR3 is CASSPSMFHSSNQPQHF. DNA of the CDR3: TGTGCCAGCAGCCCGTCCATGTTCCACAGCAGCAATCAGCCCCAGCATTTT.

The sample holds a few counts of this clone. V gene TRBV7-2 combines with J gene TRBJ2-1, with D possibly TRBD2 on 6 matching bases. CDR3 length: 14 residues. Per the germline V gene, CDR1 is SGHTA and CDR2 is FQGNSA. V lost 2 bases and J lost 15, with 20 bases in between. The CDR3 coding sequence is TGTGCCAGCAGCTTATCTATCGCCGGGAGAGATGTGTTCTTC. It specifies CASSLSIAGRDVFF.

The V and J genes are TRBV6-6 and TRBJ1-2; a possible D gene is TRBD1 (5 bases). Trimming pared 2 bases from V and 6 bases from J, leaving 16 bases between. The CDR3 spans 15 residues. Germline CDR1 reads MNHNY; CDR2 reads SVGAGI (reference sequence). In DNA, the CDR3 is TGTGCCAGCAGTTACCGAAACCAGGGTTTGGATGGCTACACCTTC. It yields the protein CASSYRNQGLDGYTF.

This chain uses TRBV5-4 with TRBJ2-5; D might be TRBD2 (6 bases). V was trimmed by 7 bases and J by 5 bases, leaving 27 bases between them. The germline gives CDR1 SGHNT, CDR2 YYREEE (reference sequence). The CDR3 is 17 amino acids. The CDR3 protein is CASQLQTPRLSGETQYF. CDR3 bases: TGTGCCAGCCAACTGCAGACCCCCCGCCTGAGCGGGGAGACCCAGTACTTC. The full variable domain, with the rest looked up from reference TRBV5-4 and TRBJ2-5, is ETGVTQSPTHLIKTRGQQVTLRCSSQSGHNTVSWYQQALGQGPQFIFQYYREEENGRGNFPPRFSGLQFPNYSSELNVNALELDDSALYLCASQLQTPRLSGETQYFGPGTRLLVL.

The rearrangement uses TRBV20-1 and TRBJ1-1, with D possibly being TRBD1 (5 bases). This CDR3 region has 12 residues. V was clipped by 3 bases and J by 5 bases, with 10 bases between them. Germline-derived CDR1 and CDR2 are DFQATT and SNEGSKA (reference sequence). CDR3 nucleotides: TGCAGTGCTAGTAGGGGAAAAACTGAAGCTTTCTTT. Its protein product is CSASRGKTEAFF.

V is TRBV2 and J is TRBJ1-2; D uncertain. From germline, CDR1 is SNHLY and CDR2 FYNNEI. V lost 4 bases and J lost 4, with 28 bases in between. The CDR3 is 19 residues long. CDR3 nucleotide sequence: TGTGCCAGCAGTGGCCCGGGAGAAAAGCGGGGTGGGATCGCCTATGGCTACACCTTC. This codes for CASSGPGEKRGGIAYGYTF.

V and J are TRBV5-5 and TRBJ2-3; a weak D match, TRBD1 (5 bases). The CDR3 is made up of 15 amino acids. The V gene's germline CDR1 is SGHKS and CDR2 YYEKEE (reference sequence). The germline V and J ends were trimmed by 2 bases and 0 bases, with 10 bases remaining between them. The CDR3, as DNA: TGTGCCAGCAGCTTTGGACACGCTAGCACAGATACGCAGTATTTT. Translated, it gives CASSFGHASTDTQYF. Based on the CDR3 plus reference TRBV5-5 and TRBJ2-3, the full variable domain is DAGVTQSPTHLIKTRGQQVTLRCSPISGHKSVSWYQQVLGQGPQFIFQYYEKEERGRGNFPDRFSARQFPNYSSELNVNALLLGDSALYLCASSFGHASTDTQYFGPGTRLTVL.

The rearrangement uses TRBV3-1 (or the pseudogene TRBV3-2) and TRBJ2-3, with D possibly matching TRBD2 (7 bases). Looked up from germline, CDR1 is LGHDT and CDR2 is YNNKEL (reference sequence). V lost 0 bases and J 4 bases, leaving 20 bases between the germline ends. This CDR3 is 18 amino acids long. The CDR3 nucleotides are TGTGCCAGCAGCCAAGAAGGGGCGGGGGCTATCAGTGCAGATACGCAGTATTTT. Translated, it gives CASSQEGAGAISADTQYF.

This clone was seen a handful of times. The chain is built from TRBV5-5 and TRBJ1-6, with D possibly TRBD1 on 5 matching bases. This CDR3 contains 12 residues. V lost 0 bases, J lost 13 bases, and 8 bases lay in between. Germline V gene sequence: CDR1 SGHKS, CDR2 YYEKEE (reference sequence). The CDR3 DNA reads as TGTGCCAGCAGCTTGGCCGGGGGGCCCCTCCACTTT. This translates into CASSLAGGPLHF. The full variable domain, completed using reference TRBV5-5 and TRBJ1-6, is DAGVTQSPTHLIKTRGQQVTLRCSPISGHKSVSWYQQVLGQGPQFIFQYYEKEERGRGNFPDRFSARQFPNYSSELNVNALLLGDSALYLCASSLAGGPLHFGNGTRLTVT.

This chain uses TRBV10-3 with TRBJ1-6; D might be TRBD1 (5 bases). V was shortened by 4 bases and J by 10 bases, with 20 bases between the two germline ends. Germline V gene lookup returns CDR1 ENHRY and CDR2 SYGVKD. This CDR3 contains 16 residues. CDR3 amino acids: CAISGTPGRQGSPLHF. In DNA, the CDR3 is TGTGCCATCAGTGGGACCCCAGGGCGTCAAGGATCACCCCTCCACTTT.

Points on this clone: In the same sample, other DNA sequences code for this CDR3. CDR3 DNA sequence: TGTGCCACCTTAGGACAGGGAGGCGGCTACACCTTC. This sequence encodes CATLGQGGGYTF. The chain has TRBV27 and TRBJ1-2, with 8 bases fitting TRBD1. Looked up from germline, CDR1 is MNHEY and CDR2 is SMNVEV (reference sequence). The CDR3 has 12 amino acids. Trimming removed 10 bases from V and 8 bases from J; junction bases left unmatched: 9.

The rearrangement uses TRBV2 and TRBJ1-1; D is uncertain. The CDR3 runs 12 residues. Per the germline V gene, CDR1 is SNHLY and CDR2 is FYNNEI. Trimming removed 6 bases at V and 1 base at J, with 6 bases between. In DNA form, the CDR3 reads TGTGCCAGCAGAAGACAGAACACTGAAGCTTTCTTT. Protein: CASRRQNTEAFF. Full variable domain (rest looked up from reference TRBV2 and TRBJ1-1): EPEVTQTPSHQVTQMGQEVILRCVPISNHLYFYWYRQILGQKVEFLVSFYNNEISEKSEIFDDQFSVERPDGSNFTLKIRSTKLEDSAMYFCASRRQNTEAFFGQGTRLTVV.

This CDR3 is CASSLRTSGGPVKRDTQYF. In DNA form, the CDR3 reads TGTGCCAGCTCACTACGGACTAGCGGGGGCCCCGTGAAGAGGGATACGCAGTATTTT. The chain joins TRBV18 to TRBJ2-3; 13 nucleotides match TRBD2. After removal of 4 bases from V and 6 bases from J, the junction contained 16 bases not matched to a gene. The CDR3 is made up of 19 amino acids. CDR1 and CDR2 from the germline V gene are KGHSH and LQKENI.

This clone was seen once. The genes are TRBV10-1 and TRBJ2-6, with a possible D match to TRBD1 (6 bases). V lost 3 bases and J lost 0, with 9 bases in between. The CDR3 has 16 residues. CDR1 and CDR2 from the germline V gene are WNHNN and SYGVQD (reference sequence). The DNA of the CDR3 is TGCGCCAGCAGTGATGGGACATACTCTGGGGCCAACGTCCTGACTTTC. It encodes CASSDGTYSGANVLTF.

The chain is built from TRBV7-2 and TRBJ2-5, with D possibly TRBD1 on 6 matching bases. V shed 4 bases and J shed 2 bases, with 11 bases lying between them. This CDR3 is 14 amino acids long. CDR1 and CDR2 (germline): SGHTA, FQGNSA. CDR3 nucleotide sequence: TGTGCCAGCAGCTCCGGGACACAACAAGAGACCCAGTACTTC. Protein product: CASSSGTQQETQYF.

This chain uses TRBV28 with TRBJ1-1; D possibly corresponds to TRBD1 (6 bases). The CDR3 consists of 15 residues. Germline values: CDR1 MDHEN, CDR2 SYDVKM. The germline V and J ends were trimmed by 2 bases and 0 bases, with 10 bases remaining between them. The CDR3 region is CASSLANRVNTEAFF. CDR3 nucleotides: TGTGCCAGCAGTTTAGCGAACAGGGTGAACACTGAAGCTTTCTTT.

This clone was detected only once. The CDR3 reads CASNQGRGTEAFF. The CDR3 bases are TGTGCCAGTAATCAGGGAAGGGGCACTGAAGCTTTCTTT. The chain recombines TRBV19 with TRBJ1-1; maybe TRBD1 (5 bases). V lost 7 bases and J 4 bases, leaving 13 bases between the germline ends. The CDR3 is 13 amino acids. Per germline, CDR1 LNHDA and CDR2 SQIVND (reference sequence). The full variable domain, its missing parts supplied by reference TRBV19 and TRBJ1-1, is DGGITQSPKYLFRKEGQNVTLSCEQNLNHDAMYWYRQDPGQGLRLIYYSQIVNDFQKGDIAEGYSVSREKKESFPLTVTSAQKNPTAFYLCASNQGRGTEAFFGQGTRLTVV.